One sample yielded the 4 T cell receptor beta chains listed below, sequenced in a study of memory CD4+ T cells and cytomegalovirus serostatus. Clones were sequenced by immunoSEQ multiplex PCR, and TCRdb holds only the in-frame ones, with some missing. This sample has tens of thousands of clones; around 75% occur once, and the top ten carry around 0.67%. Single viable CD3+CD4+CD8-CD45RO+ cells were sorted as the memory CD4+ T cells. Sequences were obtained from memory CD4+ T cells from blood. These receptors all come from an adult in good health and CMV-seronegative.

The chain links TRBV5-1 to TRBJ2-3; D not certain. CDR1 is SGHRS, CDR2 YFSETQ, per germline. The CDR3 spans 15 residues. Trimming took 0 bases from V and 2 from J, leaving 10 bases between them. This chain's CDR3 is CASSLVVGITDTQYF. The CDR3, as DNA: TGCGCCAGCAGCTTGGTGGTGGGGATCACAGATACGCAGTATTTT.

Details on this clone: The junction does not match germline at one end; this may be a read error. The chain is built from TRBV7-7 and TRBJ2-5, with a possible D match to TRBD2 (6 bases). CDR1 and CDR2 (germline): SSHAT, FNYEAQ (reference sequence). This CDR3 spans 15 amino acids. The CDR3 DNA reads TGTGCTAGCAGCTTTGTACTAGCTACAGAGAGGTCCCAGTACTTC. Its protein product is CASSFVLATERSQYF.

The gene calls are TRBV19 and TRBJ1-5; tentatively, D is TRBD1 (6 bases). Trimming stripped 5 bases from V and 1 base from J, with 12 bases between. The CDR3 length is 15 residues. Germline lookup yields CDR1 LNHDA and CDR2 SQIVND (reference sequence). In nucleotides, the CDR3 is TGTGCCAGTAGTGTTACGACAGGAAGCAATCAGCCCCAGCATTTT. It codes for CASSVTTGSNQPQHF.

V is TRBV30 and J is TRBJ2-1; 9 nucleotides align to TRBD2. CDR3 length: 14 amino acids. The germline V gene encodes CDR1 GTSNPN and CDR2 SVGIG (reference sequence). Germline trimming cut 7 bases from V and 0 bases from J; bases unmatched to any gene: 4. DNA for the CDR3: TGTGCCTATCTAGCGGGGAGCTCCTACAATGAGCAGTTCTTC. Residues: CAYLAGSSYNEQFF.